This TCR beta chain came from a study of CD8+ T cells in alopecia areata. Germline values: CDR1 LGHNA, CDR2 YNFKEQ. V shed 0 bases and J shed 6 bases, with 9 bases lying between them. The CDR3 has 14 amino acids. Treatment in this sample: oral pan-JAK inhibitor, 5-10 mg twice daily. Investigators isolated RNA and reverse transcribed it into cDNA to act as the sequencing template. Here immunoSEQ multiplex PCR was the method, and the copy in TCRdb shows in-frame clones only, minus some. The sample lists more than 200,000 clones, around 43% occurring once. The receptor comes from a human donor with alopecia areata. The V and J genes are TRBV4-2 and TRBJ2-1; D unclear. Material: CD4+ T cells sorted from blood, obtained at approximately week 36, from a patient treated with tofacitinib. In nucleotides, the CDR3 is TGTGCCAGCAGCCAAGATCGACGCAGCAATGAGCAGTTCTTC. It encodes CASSQDRRSNEQFF.